The 27 T cell receptor beta chains reported below all come from one sample, sequenced in a study of OX40 agonist ivuxolimab in advanced cancers. Sequenced by immunoSEQ multiplex PCR; TCRdb stores in-frame clones only, minus some. Of approximately 66,000 clones in the sample, 88% are singletons; the top ten hold less than 0.65%. The source was CD4+ or CD8+ T cells sorted from blood, collected in a trial of the OX40 agonist ivuxolimab. The receptors here all came from an adult with an advanced solid tumor such as melanoma, head and neck, liver or kidney cancer.

The chain links TRBV4-1 to TRBJ2-3; D is unresolved. Per germline, CDR1 MGHRA and CDR2 YSYEKL. V lost 4 bases and J 3 bases, leaving 11 bases between the germline ends. The CDR3 runs 14 residues. The CDR3 loop reads CASSPTERTDTQYF. The CDR3 region has the DNA TGCGCCAGCAGCCCGACCGAGAGGACAGATACGCAGTATTTT.

This chain joins TRBV15 and TRBJ1-4; perhaps TRBD1 as D (5 bases). The CDR3 sequence is 13 residues long. Germline V gene data show CDR1 as LNHNV and CDR2 as YYDKDF (reference sequence). V was trimmed by 5 bases and J by 10 bases, leaving 14 bases between them. CDR3 loop: CATSPAGRGKLFF. The CDR3 nucleotides are TGTGCCACCAGCCCGGCGGGTAGGGGAAAACTGTTTTTT.

A single count supports this clone. The rearrangement uses TRBV2 and TRBJ1-2; 8 nucleotides line up with TRBD1. CDR1 and CDR2 (germline): SNHLY, FYNNEI. This CDR3 region has 15 residues. Trimming removed 8 bases from V and 2 bases from J; junction bases left unmatched: 10. The CDR3 reads CASRVDRGGNYGYTF. CDR3 in DNA: TGTGCCAGCCGAGTTGACAGGGGTGGGAACTATGGCTACACCTTC.

This clone was seen only once. The chain employs TRBV2 and TRBJ1-6; D may be TRBD1 (6 bases). This CDR3 region has 16 residues. Per the germline V gene, CDR1 is SNHLY and CDR2 is FYNNEI. Trimming stripped 2 bases from V and 7 bases from J, with 15 bases between. CDR3 nucleotide sequence: TGTGCCAGCAGTGAATCAGGGGCTTCAAAAAATTCACCCCTCCACTTT. Amino acids: CASSESGASKNSPLHF.

This clone occurred once. The chain combines TRBV7-6 with TRBJ2-3; 9 nucleotides match TRBD1. The CDR3 is 16 amino acids. The germline gives CDR1 SGHVS, CDR2 FNYEAQ. The J segment lost 3 bases and the V segment lost 5 bases, leaving 9 bases of the junction unmatched. Here the CDR3 reads CASSDPGQGFTDTQYF. CDR3 coding DNA: TGTGCCAGCAGCGACCCGGGACAGGGTTTTACAGATACGCAGTATTTT.

About this clone: Compared with germline, one end of the junction differs, possibly owing to a read error. The identical CDR3 is also encoded by other nucleotide sequences in the sample. J is TRBJ1-1 and V is TRBV5-1, with 10 bases fitting TRBD1. Germline CDR1 SGHRS, CDR2 YFSETQ. CDR3 size: 15 residues. In DNA, the CDR3 is TGCGCCAGCAGCTCAACCGGGACAGGGGACACTGAAGCCTTCTTT. This sequence encodes CASSSTGTGDTEAFF.

This sequence joins TRBV6-6 and TRBJ2-5; no firm D call. The germline V gene encodes CDR1 MNHNY and CDR2 SVGAGI (reference sequence). The CDR3 loop spans 15 amino acids. The germline V and J ends were trimmed by 3 bases and 0 bases, with 11 bases remaining between them. CDR3 nucleotides: TGTGCCAGCAGTTATAGTAGAGGACACCAAGAGACCCAGTACTTC. Translating it yields CASSYSRGHQETQYF.

V and J are TRBV27 and TRBJ1-6; TRBD1 aligns across 7 bases. There are 16 residues in the CDR3. Germline trimming cut 5 bases from V and 2 bases from J; bases unmatched to any gene: 6. The germline V gene encodes CDR1 MNHEY and CDR2 SMNVEV (reference sequence). Here the CDR3 reads CASSLDREPYNSPLHF. The CDR3 nucleotides read TGTGCCAGCAGTCTTGACAGGGAACCCTATAATTCACCCCTCCACTTT.

The chain employs TRBV28 and TRBJ1-1; 9 positions agree with TRBD1. CDR1 is MDHEN and CDR2 is SYDVKM in the germline V gene. With 6 bases clipped from V and 4 bases from J, the junction kept 6 bases outside the gene matches. There are 14 residues in the CDR3. In DNA form, the CDR3 reads TGTGCCAGCAGCCTGACAGGGGGGGTCACTGAAGCTTTCTTT. This codes for CASSLTGGVTEAFF.

The gene calls are TRBV19 and TRBJ1-1, with D unresolved. V was clipped by 5 bases and J by 10 bases, with 20 bases between them. The CDR3 covers 14 residues. Germline loops: CDR1 LNHDA, CDR2 SQIVND (reference sequence). As DNA, the CDR3 is TGTGCCAGTAGTCCTCAGCCTCCGGCCATATTAGCTTTCTTT. It specifies CASSPQPPAILAFF.

J is TRBJ2-1 and V is TRBV27; 14 bases match TRBD2. After removal of 5 bases from V and 6 bases from J, the junction contained 3 bases not matched to a gene. The CDR3 contains 15 residues. Germline CDR1 reads MNHEY; CDR2 reads SMNVEV (reference sequence). CDR3 sequence: CASSGTSGGLNEQFF. In nucleotides, the CDR3 is TGTGCCAGCAGTGGGACTAGCGGGGGCCTCAATGAGCAGTTCTTC.

This chain joins TRBV27 and TRBJ1-1; 8 positions match TRBD1. The CDR3 is 16 amino acids. Unmatched junction bases numbered 13, after V lost 5 bases and J lost 5 bases. Germline CDR1 and CDR2: MNHEY and SMNVEV (reference sequence). The CDR3 DNA sequence: TGTGCCAGCAGTCTTGACAGGGGAAGGGGAGATACTGAAGCTTTCTTT. As protein: CASSLDRGRGDTEAFF.

The rearrangement links TRBV10-2 to TRBJ1-2; D unresolved. Germline assignment: CDR1 WSHSY and CDR2 SAAADI. The V end was cut by 5 bases, the J end by 0 bases, with 7 bases between. The CDR3 spans 13 residues. CDR3 protein: CASSFFPNYGYTF. The CDR3 nucleotides are TGCGCCAGCAGTTTCTTCCCTAACTATGGCTACACCTTC.

The chain links TRBV28 to TRBJ1-6; D uncertain. The germline V gene encodes CDR1 MDHEN and CDR2 SYDVKM. The CDR3 is 14 residues long. V was cut by 6 bases and J by 9 bases, with 15 bases left in between. The DNA of the CDR3 is TGTGCCAGCAGCCCGTCGGGTTTTAGTTCACCCCTCCACTTT. It specifies CASSPSGFSSPLHF. Filled out from reference TRBV28 and TRBJ1-6, the complete variable domain reads DVKVTQSSRYLVKRTGEKVFLECVQDMDHENMFWYRQDPGLGLRLIYFSYDVKMKEKGDIPEGYSVSREKKERFSLILESASTNQTSMYLCASSPSGFSSPLHFGNGTRLTVT.

In DNA, the CDR3 is TGTGCCAGCTCACCTGGACGGGCCAATGAAAAACTGTTTTTT. This codes for CASSPGRANEKLFF. The genes are TRBV18 and TRBJ1-4; D remains unclear. Trimming removed 3 bases at V and 5 bases at J, with 10 bases between. There are 14 residues in the CDR3. Germline CDR1 KGHSH, CDR2 LQKENI.

The genes are TRBV10-3 and TRBJ1-6; 8 positions match TRBD1. Germline values: CDR1 ENHRY, CDR2 SYGVKD. The ends lost 3 bases at V and 7 bases at J; junction bases unmatched: 2. The CDR3 runs 14 residues. In DNA, the CDR3 is TGTGCCATCAGTGATTCAGGGGGCAATTCACCCCTCCACTTT. It specifies CAISDSGGNSPLHF.

J is TRBJ1-5 and V is TRBV15; D gene uncertain. The CDR3 totals 13 residues. V lost 4 bases and J 4 bases, leaving 8 bases between the germline ends. Germline V CDR1 and CDR2: LNHNV, YYDKDF (reference sequence). The CDR3 DNA follows: TGTGCCACCAGCATTAAGAAAAATCAGCCCCAGCATTTT. The encoded protein is CATSIKKNQPQHF.

V is TRBV5-1 and J is TRBJ2-2, with D possibly called TRBD1 or TRBD2 (6 bases each). CDR3 length equals 16 residues. Germline V gene sequence: CDR1 SGHRS, CDR2 YFSETQ. V was trimmed by 1 base and J by 3 bases, leaving 13 bases between them. The CDR3 bases are TGCGCCAGCAGCTTGAAAGGGGGGCCTGACACCGGGGAGCTGTTTTTT. Its protein product is CASSLKGGPDTGELFF. Full variable domain (remainder filled in from reference TRBV5-1 and TRBJ2-2): KAGVTQTPRYLIKTRGQQVTLSCSPISGHRSVSWYQQTPGQGLQFLFEYFSETQRNKGNFPGRFSGRQFSNSRSEMNVSTLELGDSALYLCASSLKGGPDTGELFFGEGSRLTVL.

The chain carries TRBV14 and TRBJ2-7; D gene unclear. CDR3 length: 14 residues. V was clipped by 5 bases and J by 5 bases, with 16 bases between them. The germline CDR1 and CDR2 sequences are SGHDN and FVKESK. Here the CDR3 DNA reads TGTGCCAGCAGCACCCGAAGTTCCGGCCACGAGCAGTACTTC. Residues: CASSTRSSGHEQYF.

For this clone: Other nucleotide sequences from this sample produce the same CDR3. The chain is built from TRBV5-5 and TRBJ2-6; D call uncertain. Germline V gives CDR1 SGHKS, CDR2 YYEKEE (reference sequence). This CDR3 is 15 amino acids long. V lost 1 base and J lost 0, with 5 bases in between. CDR3 in DNA: TGTGCCAGCAGCTTGTTGCTCTCTGGGGCCAACGTCCTGACTTTC. Amino acids: CASSLLLSGANVLTF.

This clone was detected a few times. The rearrangement links TRBV18 to TRBJ2-2; D not certain. Looked up from germline, CDR1 is KGHSH and CDR2 is LQKENI. The CDR3 is 15 residues long. Trimming removed 2 bases at V and 7 bases at J, with 14 bases between. As DNA, the CDR3 is TGTGCCAGCTCACCAGAGGTCCCCTCCGGCGGGGAGCTGTTTTTT. Its translation: CASSPEVPSGGELFF.

The J gene is TRBJ1-2, the V gene TRBV2, with no clear D. Deletions cut 6 bases from V and 1 base from J, with 9 bases between. CDR1 and CDR2 (germline): SNHLY, FYNNEI. The CDR3 loop spans 13 amino acids. This chain's CDR3 is CASSRQDNYGYTF. The CDR3 nucleotides are TGTGCCAGCAGCCGACAAGATAACTATGGCTACACCTTC.

The chain has TRBV18 and TRBJ2-2; the D gene is possibly TRBD1 (6 bases). Germline V gene data show CDR1 as KGHSH and CDR2 as LQKENI. The CDR3 length is 15 residues. The V and J ends lost 3 bases and 5 bases respectively, with 13 bases between them. CDR3 DNA sequence: TGTGCCAGCTCACCTACCGGACAGTTTACCGGGGAGCTGTTTTTT. Amino acid sequence: CASSPTGQFTGELFF. The full variable domain, with the rest looked up from reference TRBV18 and TRBJ2-2, is NAGVMQNPRHLVRRRGQEARLRCSPMKGHSHVYWYRQLPEEGLKFMVYLQKENIIDESGMPKERFSAEFPKEGPSILRIQQVVRGDSAAYFCASSPTGQFTGELFFGEGSRLTVL.

J is TRBJ2-2 and V is TRBV2, with TRBD1 matching over 8 bases. Germline loops: CDR1 SNHLY, CDR2 FYNNEI. The V segment lost 6 bases and the J segment 0 bases; nucleotides outside the gene matches: 12. This CDR3 contains 18 residues. The CDR3 spells CASSSGTGTNPNTGELFF. Here the CDR3 DNA reads TGTGCCAGCAGCTCCGGGACAGGAACGAATCCGAACACCGGGGAGCTGTTTTTT.

The chain couples TRBV5-1 to TRBJ2-3; D uncertain. Germline V gene data show CDR1 as SGHRS and CDR2 as YFSETQ. Trimming removed 8 bases from V and 0 bases from J, with 16 bases in between. The CDR3 covers 15 residues. The CDR3 reads CASRKALSSTDTQYF. The CDR3 DNA reads as TGCGCCAGTCGAAAAGCCCTATCTAGCACAGATACGCAGTATTTT.

The chain employs TRBV7-8 and TRBJ2-7, with D perhaps TRBD2 (7 bases). V lost 4 bases to trimming and J lost 3 bases, with 19 bases between them. This CDR3 has 16 amino acids. The germline gives CDR1 SGHVS, CDR2 FQNEAQ. The CDR3 DNA follows: TGTGCCAGCAGCTCGGGGGGCTTGGCAGGAGTCTACGAGCAGTACTTC. It translates to CASSSGGLAGVYEQYF.

J is TRBJ1-2 and V is TRBV6-1; a possible D gene is TRBD1 (6 bases). V shed 7 bases and J shed 4 bases, with 10 bases lying between them. This CDR3 spans 12 amino acids. The germline CDR1 and CDR2 sequences are MNHNS and SASEGT. The CDR3 coding sequence is TGTGCCAGCAATACAGGGTCCTATGGCTACACCTTC. It translates to CASNTGSYGYTF.